A selection of T cell receptor beta chains follows, all from one sample in a study of T cells after yellow fever vaccination. Using its own MiXCR run on the 5' RACE reads, TCRdb lists one record per CDR3 protein. The table shows 150,000 to 200,000 distinct CDR3 sequences, with approximately 11% occurring only once. The sequenced sample was CD8+ T cells sorted from PBMCs, obtained 15 days after the yellow fever booster vaccination. These receptors came from a young man who received the YFV17D yellow fever vaccine. The CDR3 runs from the conserved cysteine through the conserved F or W. The order of the fields is J gene, V gene, D gene, CDR3 length, clone size, CDR3 protein, CDR3 DNA. The D gene is left open where the match is weak. The listing skips clone size in some rows; elsewhere it reads once, few, many or a size class.

J gene: TRBJ1-5
V gene: TRBV20-1
D gene: .
CDR3 length: 14
clone size: few
CDR3 protein: CSARRGNSNQPQHF
CDR3 DNA: TGCAGTGCTAGGAGGGGAAATAGCAATCAGCCCCAGCATTTT

J gene: TRBJ1-5
V gene: TRBV4-2
D gene: .
CDR3 length: 16
clone size: few
CDR3 protein: CASSQDQEGSNQPQHF
CDR3 DNA: TGTGCCAGCAGCCAAGATCAAGAAGGAAGCAATCAGCCCCAGCATTTT

J gene: TRBJ2-3
V gene: TRBV6-4
D gene: TRBD1
CDR3 length: 16
clone size: .
CDR3 protein: CASSEEETGSTDTQYF
CDR3 DNA: TGTGCCAGCAGTGAGGAGGAGACAGGGAGCACAGATACGCAGTATTTT

J gene: TRBJ2-2
V gene: TRBV10-3
D gene: TRBD2
CDR3 length: 16
clone size: .
CDR3 protein: CAISEIPSGGVGELFF
CDR3 DNA: TGTGCCATCAGTGAGATACCCAGCGGGGGTGTCGGGGAGCTGTTTTTT

J gene: TRBJ2-2
V gene: TRBV6-2/TRBV6-3
D gene: TRBD1
CDR3 length: 16
clone size: few
CDR3 protein: CASTPQGQGASGELFF
CDR3 DNA: TGTGCCAGCACCCCCCAGGGACAGGGGGCGTCCGGGGAGCTGTTTTTT

J gene: TRBJ1-2
V gene: TRBV7-9
D gene: TRBD1
CDR3 length: 16
clone size: .
CDR3 protein: CASSLGRSTGWDGYTF
CDR3 DNA: TGTGCCAGCAGCTTAGGGAGATCGACAGGGTGGGATGGCTACACCTTC

J gene: TRBJ1-1
V gene: TRBV4-1
D gene: TRBD1
CDR3 length: 16
clone size: many
CDR3 protein: CASSQEAGTGGSEAFF
CDR3 DNA: TGCGCCAGCAGCCAAGAGGCCGGGACAGGGGGGTCTGAAGCTTTCTTT

J gene: TRBJ2-2
V gene: TRBV7-2
D gene: TRBD2
CDR3 length: 21
clone size: few
CDR3 protein: CASSPLPGTSGGLANTGELFF
CDR3 DNA: TGTGCCAGCAGCCCCCTACCCGGGACTAGCGGGGGGCTCGCGAACACCGGGGAGCTGTTTTTT

J gene: TRBJ2-3
V gene: TRBV10-2
D gene: .
CDR3 length: 14
clone size: .
CDR3 protein: CASGTTLGTDTQYF
CDR3 DNA: TGCGCCAGCGGCACGACCCTCGGCACAGATACGCAGTATTTT

J gene: TRBJ2-1
V gene: TRBV7-9
D gene: .
CDR3 length: 15
clone size: .
CDR3 protein: CASSLSAYPNNEQFF
CDR3 DNA: TGTGCCAGCAGCTTATCAGCGTACCCTAACAATGAGCAGTTCTTC

J gene: TRBJ2-2
V gene: TRBV6-2/TRBV6-3
D gene: TRBD2
CDR3 length: 16
clone size: few
CDR3 protein: CASSYGLAGVTGELFF
CDR3 DNA: TGTGCCAGCAGTTACGGACTAGCGGGGGTCACCGGGGAGCTGTTTTTT

J gene: TRBJ2-4
V gene: TRBV13
D gene: .
CDR3 length: 15
clone size: few
CDR3 protein: CASSPPEATGNIQYF
CDR3 DNA: TGTGCCAGCAGCCCCCCAGAGGCCACCGGAAACATTCAGTACTTC

J gene: TRBJ1-5
V gene: TRBV27
D gene: .
CDR3 length: 15
clone size: .
CDR3 protein: CASSEAQGGSQPQHF
CDR3 DNA: TGTGCCAGCAGCGAGGCGCAGGGAGGAAGTCAGCCCCAGCATTTT

J gene: TRBJ2-3
V gene: TRBV4-2
D gene: .
CDR3 length: 18
clone size: .
CDR3 protein: CASSQVFSTGTSTDTQYF
CDR3 DNA: TGTGCCAGCAGCCAAGTTTTCTCTACGGGTACTAGCACAGATACGCAGTATTTT

J gene: TRBJ1-1
V gene: TRBV2
D gene: TRBD1
CDR3 length: 17
clone size: .
CDR3 protein: CASSETRQGAADTEAFF
CDR3 DNA: TGTGCCAGCAGTGAAACGAGGCAGGGGGCTGCTGACACTGAAGCTTTCTTT

J gene: TRBJ2-3
V gene: TRBV5-6
D gene: .
CDR3 length: 16
clone size: .
CDR3 protein: CASSTPFAVHTDTQYF
CDR3 DNA: TGTGCCAGCAGCACCCCTTTTGCGGTCCACACAGATACGCAGTATTTT

J gene: TRBJ2-1
V gene: TRBV11-3
D gene: TRBD1
CDR3 length: 16
clone size: .
CDR3 protein: CASSSPSGTVVNEQFF
CDR3 DNA: TGTGCCAGCAGCTCGCCCTCCGGGACAGTAGTCAATGAGCAGTTCTTC

J gene: TRBJ1-1
V gene: TRBV20-1
D gene: .
CDR3 length: 12
clone size: .
CDR3 protein: CSASRGGTEAFF
CDR3 DNA: TGCAGTGCTAGCCGGGGGGGGACTGAAGCTTTCTTT

J gene: TRBJ2-1
V gene: TRBV5-1
D gene: .
CDR3 length: 15
clone size: .
CDR3 protein: CASSLRGTAYNEQFF
CDR3 DNA: TGCGCCAGCAGCTTGCGGGGTACGGCCTACAATGAGCAGTTCTTC

J gene: TRBJ2-5
V gene: TRBV12-3/TRBV12-4
D gene: TRBD1
CDR3 length: 16
clone size: .
CDR3 protein: CASSLVGDRGFETQYF
CDR3 DNA: TGTGCCAGCAGTTTAGTCGGGGACAGGGGGTTTGAGACCCAGTACTTC

J gene: TRBJ1-1
V gene: TRBV29-1
D gene: .
CDR3 length: 12
clone size: .
CDR3 protein: CSVEWGGVKAFF
CDR3 DNA: TGCAGCGTTGAATGGGGAGGCGTTAAAGCTTTCTTT

J gene: TRBJ2-4
V gene: TRBV9
D gene: .
CDR3 length: 15
clone size: many
CDR3 protein: CASSVGGTLGDIQYF
CDR3 DNA: TGTGCCAGCAGCGTAGGTGGGACCCTAGGGGACATTCAGTACTTC

J gene: TRBJ2-2
V gene: TRBV29-1
D gene: TRBD2
CDR3 length: 16
clone size: few
CDR3 protein: CSAWTSGGANTGELFF
CDR3 DNA: TGCAGCGCCTGGACTAGCGGGGGGGCGAACACCGGGGAGCTGTTTTTT